These T cell receptor beta chains were read from a single sample in a study of beta chain features in type 1 diabetes. Sequencing was performed with immunoSEQ multiplex PCR; in TCRdb, only in-frame clones are kept and a portion is missing. Here the sample spans 640,000 or so clones, 10% to 15% being singletons. Material: naive CD4+ T cells from blood. The receptors here all came from a man younger than 35 with type 1 diabetes. The CDR3 runs from the conserved cysteine through the conserved F or W. A D gene is named only where the DNA matches it firmly. A row's size may be missing; if present it is once, few, many or a size class.

size	D	J	length	V	CDR3	DNA
few	TRBD1	TRBJ2-6	18	TRBV19	CASSFRTGSLSGANVLTF	TGTGCCAGTAGTTTCAGGACAGGGTCCCTTTCTGGGGCCAACGTCCTGACTTTC
-	TRBD2	TRBJ2-3	17	TRBV13	CASSLSRGSGGSDTQYF	TGTGCCAGCAGCTTATCCCGCGGTAGCGGGGGATCAGATACGCAGTATTTT
few	-	TRBJ1-5	12	TRBV19	CASRGSNQPQHF	TGTGCCAGTAGGGGTAGCAATCAGCCCCAGCATTTT
-	TRBD2	TRBJ2-3	15	TRBV2	CASSADGGSTDTQYF	TGTGCCAGCAGTGCGGACGGGGGGAGCACAGATACGCAGTATTTT
-	-	TRBJ2-7	12	TRBV7-9	CASSELGGGQYF	TGTGCCAGCAGCGAGCTCGGAGGGGGACAGTACTTC
-	TRBD1	TRBJ2-2	13	TRBV29-1	CSVAGGPKYALFF	TGCAGCGTTGCAGGGGGCCCAAAGTACGCCCTGTTTTTT
-	TRBD1	TRBJ2-5	12	TRBV2	CASRDRGETQYF	TGTGCCAGCAGGGACAGGGGAGAGACCCAGTACTTC
few	-	TRBJ1-1	11	TRBV2	CASGRNTEAFF	TGTGCCAGCGGGAGGAACACTGAAGCTTTCTTT
-	-	TRBJ1-1	12	TRBV2	CASSRGPTEAFF	TGTGCCAGCAGCCGCGGGCCCACTGAAGCCTTCTTT
few	-	TRBJ1-3	11	TRBV7-3	CASGSGNTIYF	TGTGCCAGCGGTTCTGGAAACACCATATATTTT
-	TRBD1	TRBJ1-5	16	TRBV6-1	CASSEVGGDRGLPQHF	TGTGCCAGCAGTGAAGTTGGGGGGGACAGGGGACTACCCCAGCATTTT
few	-	TRBJ1-5	15	TRBV7-2	CASSLTPGEGQPQHF	TGTGCCAGCAGCTTAACACCAGGGGAGGGTCAGCCCCAGCATTTT
few	-	TRBJ1-2	13	TRBV7-2	CASSSTFGGGYTF	TGTGCCAGCAGCTCCACCTTTGGGGGTGGCTACACCTTC
few	TRBD1	TRBJ2-7	13	TRBV7-7	CALRGGTGNEQYF	TGTGCCCTACGAGGGGGGACAGGGAACGAGCAGTACTTC
-	-	TRBJ2-1	15	TRBV6-5	CASTDTQFPYNEQFF	TGTGCCAGCACCGACACCCAGTTTCCGTACAATGAGCAGTTCTTC
few	-	TRBJ2-5	15	TRBV11-1	CASSLAGGLMETQYF	TGTGCCAGCAGCTTAGCGGGGGGATTGATGGAGACCCAGTACTTC
once	-	TRBJ2-7	15	TRBV14	CAGSEGPFQGYEQYF	TGTGCCGGCAGCGAAGGGCCGTTTCAGGGGTACGAGCAGTACTTC
few	TRBD1	TRBJ1-1	15	TRBV5-1	CASTMTGQGAAEAFF	TGCGCCAGCACCATGACCGGACAGGGGGCCGCTGAAGCTTTCTTT
few	-	TRBJ1-6	15	TRBV7-2	CASSLVARGSSPLHF	TGTGCCAGCAGCTTAGTAGCCAGGGGAAGCTCACCCCTCCACTTT
-	-	TRBJ1-5	13	TRBV4-1	CASSQYPGQPQHF	TGCGCCAGCAGCCAGTACCCCGGGCAGCCCCAGCATTTT
-	TRBD1	TRBJ2-4	14	TRBV5-4	CASRPDRGSNIQYF	TGTGCCAGCAGGCCAGACAGGGGATCGAACATTCAGTACTTC
-	TRBD1	TRBJ1-6	14	TRBV4-1	CASSLGQNNSPLHF	TGCGCCAGCAGCCTGGGACAGAATAATTCACCCCTCCACTTT
few	TRBD1	TRBJ1-1	18	TRBV12-5	CASGLVLRGGTVFTEAFF	TGTGCTAGTGGTTTGGTACTTAGGGGAGGGACAGTATTCACTGAAGCTTTCTTT